This TCR beta chain is from a study of shared T cell receptors in the human thymus. The CDR3 spans 15 residues. CDR1 is MNHEY and CDR2 is SMNVEV in the germline V gene (reference sequence). V was trimmed by 5 bases and J by 1 base, leaving 14 bases between them. Data came from immunoSEQ multiplex PCR; TCRdb stores just in-frame clones and leaves some out. The table shows hundreds of thousands of clones, with approximately 95% occurring only once. This clone was seen a single time. This rearrangement joins TRBV27 to TRBJ2-5; D call uncertain. This sequence was found in a human donor. The sample taken for sequencing was thymocytes. CDR3 protein: CASSVKNSGQETQYF. In nucleotides, the CDR3 is TGTGCCAGCAGTGTAAAGAACTCCGGCCAAGAGACCCAGTACTTC.